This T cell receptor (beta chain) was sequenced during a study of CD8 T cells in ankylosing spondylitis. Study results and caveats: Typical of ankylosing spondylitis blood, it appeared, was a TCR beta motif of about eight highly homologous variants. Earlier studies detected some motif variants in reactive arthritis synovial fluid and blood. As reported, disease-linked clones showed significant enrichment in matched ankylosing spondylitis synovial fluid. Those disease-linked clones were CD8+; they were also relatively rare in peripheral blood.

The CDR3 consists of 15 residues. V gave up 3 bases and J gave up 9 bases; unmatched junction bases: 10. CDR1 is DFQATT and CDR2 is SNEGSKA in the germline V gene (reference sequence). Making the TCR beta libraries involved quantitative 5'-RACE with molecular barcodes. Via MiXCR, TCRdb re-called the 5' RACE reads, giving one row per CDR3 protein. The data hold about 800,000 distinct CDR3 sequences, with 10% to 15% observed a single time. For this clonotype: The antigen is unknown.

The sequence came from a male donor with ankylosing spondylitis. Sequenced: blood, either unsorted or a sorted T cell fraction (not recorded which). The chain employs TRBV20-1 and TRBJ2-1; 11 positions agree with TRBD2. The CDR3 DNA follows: TGCAGTGCTAGTGGGGCTAGCGGGGGGCGAAGTGAGCAGTTCTTC. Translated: CSASGASGGRSEQFF.